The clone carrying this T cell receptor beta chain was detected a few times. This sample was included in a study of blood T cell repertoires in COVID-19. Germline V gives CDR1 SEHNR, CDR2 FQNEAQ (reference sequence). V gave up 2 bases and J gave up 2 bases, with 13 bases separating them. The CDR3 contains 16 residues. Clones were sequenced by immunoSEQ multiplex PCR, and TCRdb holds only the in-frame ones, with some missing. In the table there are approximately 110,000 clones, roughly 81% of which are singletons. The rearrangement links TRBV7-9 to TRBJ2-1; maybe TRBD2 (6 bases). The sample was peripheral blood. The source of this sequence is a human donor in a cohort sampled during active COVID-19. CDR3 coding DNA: TGTGCCAGCAGCTTAATTGGGGACTCCCCCTACAATGAGCAGTTCTTC. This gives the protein CASSLIGDSPYNEQFF.